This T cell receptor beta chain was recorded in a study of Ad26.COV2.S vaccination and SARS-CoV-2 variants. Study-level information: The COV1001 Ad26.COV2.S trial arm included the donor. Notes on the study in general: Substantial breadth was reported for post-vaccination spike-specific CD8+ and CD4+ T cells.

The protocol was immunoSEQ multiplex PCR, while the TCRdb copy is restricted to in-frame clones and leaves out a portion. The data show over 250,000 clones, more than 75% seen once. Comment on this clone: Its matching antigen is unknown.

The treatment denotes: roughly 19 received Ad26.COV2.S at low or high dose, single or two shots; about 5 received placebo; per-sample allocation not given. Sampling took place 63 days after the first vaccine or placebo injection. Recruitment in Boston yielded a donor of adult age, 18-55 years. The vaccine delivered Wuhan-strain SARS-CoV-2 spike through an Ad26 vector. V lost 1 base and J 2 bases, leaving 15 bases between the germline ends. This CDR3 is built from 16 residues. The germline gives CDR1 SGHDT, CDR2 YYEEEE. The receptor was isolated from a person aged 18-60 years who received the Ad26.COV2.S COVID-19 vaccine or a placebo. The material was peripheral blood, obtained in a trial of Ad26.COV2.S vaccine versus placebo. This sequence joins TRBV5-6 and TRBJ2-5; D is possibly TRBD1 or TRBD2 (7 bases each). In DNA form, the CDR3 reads TGTGCCAGCAGCTTGTACTCAGGGGGAGGGCAAGAGACCCAGTACTTC. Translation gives CASSLYSGGGQETQYF.